The entry below gives a single TCR beta chain sequence along with its context. Antigen: not known. Losses at the gene ends were 3 bases for V and 7 bases for J; bases not matched to a gene: 15. Germline CDR1 and CDR2: MDHEN and SYDVKM. This CDR3 contains 17 residues. These data come from a study of cytomegalovirus exposure and HLA in healthy donors. Study-wide findings and caveats: It was taken for granted in presence/absence analyses that sequencing depth across donors was roughly uniform.

The PCR used 60 Vbeta and 13 Jbeta primers. Method: immunoSEQ multiplex PCR; TCRdb's copy keeps in-frame clones and lacks some. The sample lists some 100,000 clones; about 70% were seen once. The origin of this receptor is a woman aged 65 to 85 in good health and CMV-seropositive. The sequenced sample was PBMCs. The chain employs TRBV28 and TRBJ1-5; 7 bases map to TRBD1. The CDR3 here is CASSFPNNRGGTQPQHF. In DNA, the CDR3 is TGTGCCAGCAGTTTCCCCAACAACAGGGGTGGTACGCAGCCCCAGCATTTT.